The T cell receptor beta chain under discussion was sequenced for a study of control samples from healthy donors and cancer patients. Germline lookup yields CDR1 MNHEY and CDR2 SMNVEV (reference sequence). V gave up 2 bases and J gave up 1 base; unmatched junction bases: 3. This CDR3 contains 16 residues. TCRdb's table, derived via immunoSEQ multiplex PCR, lists solely in-frame clones and lacks some. Of fewer than 85,000 clones in the sample, about 89% were seen once. Specimen: blood. V usage is TRBV27 and J usage is TRBJ2-4; 9 bases fit TRBD1. This clonotype originated in a man aged 50 to 60 in good health. The DNA for the CDR3 is TGTGCCAGCAGTTTAGGGACAGGGCGGGCCAAAAACATTCAGTACTTC. It is translated as CASSLGTGRAKNIQYF.